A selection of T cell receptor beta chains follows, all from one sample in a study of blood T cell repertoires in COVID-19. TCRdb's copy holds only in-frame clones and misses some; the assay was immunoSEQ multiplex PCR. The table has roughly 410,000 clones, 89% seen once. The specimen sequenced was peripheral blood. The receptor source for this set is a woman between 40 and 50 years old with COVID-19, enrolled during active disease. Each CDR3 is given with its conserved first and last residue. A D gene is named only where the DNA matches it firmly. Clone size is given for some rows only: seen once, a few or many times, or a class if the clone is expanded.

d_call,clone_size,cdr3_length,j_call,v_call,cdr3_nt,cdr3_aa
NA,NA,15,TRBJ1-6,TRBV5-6,TGTGCCAGCAGCTTGACGGGGGAGAATAATTCACCCCTCCACTTT,CASSLTGENNSPLHF
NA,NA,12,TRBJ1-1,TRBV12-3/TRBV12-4,TGTGCCAGCAGTTGGCGGGGCAATGAAGCTTTCTTT,CASSWRGNEAFF
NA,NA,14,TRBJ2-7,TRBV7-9,TGTGCCAGCAGCCCGCTATCGAATCGCTACGAGCAGTACTTC,CASSPLSNRYEQYF
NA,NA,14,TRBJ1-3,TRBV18,TGTGCCAGCTCACCCGGGAACTCTGGAAACACCATATATTTT,CASSPGNSGNTIYF
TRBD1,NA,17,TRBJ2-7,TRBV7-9,TGTGCCAGCAGCCAAACCAATACAGGGGGCCCCACCTACGAGCAGTACTTC,CASSQTNTGGPTYEQYF
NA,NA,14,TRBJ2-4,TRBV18,TGTGCCAGCTCACCCCCCGGCGGTTTCGACATTCAGTACTTC,CASSPPGGFDIQYF
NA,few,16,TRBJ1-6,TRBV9,TGTGCCAGCAGCGTAGGACAGAGCTCCTATAATTCACCCCTCCACTTT,CASSVGQSSYNSPLHF
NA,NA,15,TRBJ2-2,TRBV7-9,TGTGCCAGCAGCTTAGCGGGAGGCTCCACCGGGGAGCTGTTTTTT,CASSLAGGSTGELFF
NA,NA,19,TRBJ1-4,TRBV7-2,TGTGCCAACACCCCATTTGGGCGGGGGCCTTTCCGGGGTAATGAAAAACTGTTTTTT,CANTPFGRGPFRGNEKLFF
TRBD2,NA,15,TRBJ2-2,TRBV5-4,TGTGCCAGCAGCGTCGCGGGGGGGCCCGCCGGGGAGCTGTTTTTT,CASSVAGGPAGELFF
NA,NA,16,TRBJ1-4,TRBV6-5,TGTGCCAGCAGTTACGGGCGTAGACAGCTTAATGAAAAACTGTTTTTT,CASSYGRRQLNEKLFF
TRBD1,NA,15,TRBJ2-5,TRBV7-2,TGTGCCAGCAGCTCCACAGGGGGCGGTCTCAGGACCCAGTACTTC,CASSSTGGGLRTQYF
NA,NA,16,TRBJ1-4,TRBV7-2,TGTGCCAGCAGCTCTCTATCGACAGGCCGTAATGAAAAACTGTTTTTT,CASSSLSTGRNEKLFF
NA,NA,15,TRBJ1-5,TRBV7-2,TGTGCCAGCAGCTTAGCGGCGGACACCGATCAGCCCCAGCATTTT,CASSLAADTDQPQHF
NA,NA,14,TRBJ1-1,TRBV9,TGTGCCAGCAGCGTAGGAGGGTGGGACACTGAAGCTTTCTTT,CASSVGGWDTEAFF
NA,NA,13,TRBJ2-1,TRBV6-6,TGTGCCAGCAGCACACAGGGCCACAATGAGCAGTTCTTC,CASSTQGHNEQFF
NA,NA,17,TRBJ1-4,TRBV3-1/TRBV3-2,TGTGCCAGCAGCCAAACCCACGGGTACAAGTCTAATGAAAAACTGTTTTTT,CASSQTHGYKSNEKLFF
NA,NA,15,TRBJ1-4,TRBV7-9,TGTGCCATTAACCCCCGAAGCCCGACTAATGAAAAACTGTTTTTT,CAINPRSPTNEKLFF
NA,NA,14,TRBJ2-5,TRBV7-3,TGTGCCAGCAGCTCCGCGGGGTCCGGAGAGACCCAGTACTTC,CASSSAGSGETQYF
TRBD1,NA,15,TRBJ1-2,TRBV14,TGTGCCAGCAGCACCCGGACAGGGGGTCTCTATGGCTACACCTTC,CASSTRTGGLYGYTF
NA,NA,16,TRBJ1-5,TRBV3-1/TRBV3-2,TGTGCCAGCAGCCAAGTCAGGGTAGTAGGCAATCAGCCCCAGCATTTT,CASSQVRVVGNQPQHF
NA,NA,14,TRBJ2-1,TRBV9,TGTGCCAGCAGCGCTAGCGAACGATACAATGAGCAGTTCTTC,CASSASERYNEQFF
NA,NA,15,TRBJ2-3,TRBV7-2,TGTGCCAGCAGCCCTTGGGCGGGGGCGGGAGATACGCAGTATTTT,CASSPWAGAGDTQYF
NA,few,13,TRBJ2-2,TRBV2,TGTGCCAGCAGCCTTAGGGGCACCGGGGAGCTGTTTTTT,CASSLRGTGELFF
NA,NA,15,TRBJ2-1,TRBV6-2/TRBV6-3,TGTGCCAGCAGTTACGGTGGGTCAGGCTACAATGAGCAGTTCTTC,CASSYGGSGYNEQFF
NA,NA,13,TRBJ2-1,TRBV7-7,TGTGCTAGCAGCGCGGACTCCTACAATGAGCAGTTCTTC,CASSADSYNEQFF
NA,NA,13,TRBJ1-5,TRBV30,TGTGCCTGGAGCCAGGGGTGGAATCAGCCCCAGCATTTT,CAWSQGWNQPQHF
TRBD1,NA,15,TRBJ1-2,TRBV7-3,TGTGCCAGCAGCCTAGACAGGGAAATCGTGGATGGCTACACCTTC,CASSLDREIVDGYTF
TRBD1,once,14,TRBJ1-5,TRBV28,TGTGCCGCCGTTCAGGGGGGTGGCATCCAGCCCCAGCATTTT,CAAVQGGGIQPQHF
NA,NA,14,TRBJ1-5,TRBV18,TGTGCCAGCTCTGTACAGGGTGGGGATCAGCCCCAGCATTTT,CASSVQGGDQPQHF
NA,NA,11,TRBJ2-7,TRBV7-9,TGTGCCAGCGGTAGGGGGTTCGAGCAGTACTTC,CASGRGFEQYF
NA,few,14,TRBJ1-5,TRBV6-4,TGTGCCAGCAGTCCCACTGATAGCAATCAGCCCCAGCATTTT,CASSPTDSNQPQHF
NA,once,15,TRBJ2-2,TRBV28,TGTGCCAGCAGTTTATACGCGGCTAGCCACGGGGAGCTGTTTTTT,CASSLYAASHGELFF
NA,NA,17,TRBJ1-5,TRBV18,TGTGCCAGCTCACCGTCTGGCGGGGCCGTGAGCAATCAGCCCCAGCATTTT,CASSPSGGAVSNQPQHF
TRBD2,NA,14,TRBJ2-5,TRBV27,TGTGCCAGCAGCCTCCTTTGGGGGGGGGAGACCCAGTACTTC,CASSLLWGGETQYF
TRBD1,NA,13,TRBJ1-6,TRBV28,TGTGCCAGCACGAGGGGGCCAAATTCACCCCTCCACTTT,CASTRGPNSPLHF
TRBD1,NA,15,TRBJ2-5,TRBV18,TGTGCCAGCTCACCCCTGGGGACAGCCCAAGAGACCCAGTACTTC,CASSPLGTAQETQYF
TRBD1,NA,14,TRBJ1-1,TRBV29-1,TGCAGCGTTGGGGGAACAGGGGGGAACACTGAAGCTTTCTTT,CSVGGTGGNTEAFF
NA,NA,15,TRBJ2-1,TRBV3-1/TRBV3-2,TGTGCCAGCAGCCGGACACCTGGGTTCCACAATGAGCAGTTCTTC,CASSRTPGFHNEQFF
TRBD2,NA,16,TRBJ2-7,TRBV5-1,TGCGCCAGCAGCTTGATGGGAAGCGGGAGTACCTACGAGCAGTACTTC,CASSLMGSGSTYEQYF
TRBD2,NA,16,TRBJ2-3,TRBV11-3,TGTGCCAGCAGCCGCCAAGGGACTAGCGATACAGATACGCAGTATTTT,CASSRQGTSDTDTQYF
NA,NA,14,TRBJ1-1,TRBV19,TGTGCCAGTAGCTGGGGGGGGACGGGCACTGAAGCTTTCTTT,CASSWGGTGTEAFF
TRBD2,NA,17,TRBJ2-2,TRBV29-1,TGCAGCGTTGGGGGTCGACTGGCTAGCGGGATGGACGGGGAGCTGTTTTTT,CSVGGRLASGMDGELFF
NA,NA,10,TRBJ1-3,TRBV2,TGTGCCACCTCGACACGCACCATATATTTT,CATSTRTIYF
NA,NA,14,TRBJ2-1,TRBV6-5,TGTGCCAGCAGTTTGGACAGAGCTTACAATGAGCAGTTCTTC,CASSLDRAYNEQFF
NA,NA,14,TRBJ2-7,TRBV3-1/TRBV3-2,TGTGCCAGCAGCCAACTCCCAAAAGGGGGCGAGCAGTACTTC,CASSQLPKGGEQYF
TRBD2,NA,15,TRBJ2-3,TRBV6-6,TGTGCCAGCAGCTCACCGGGACTAAGTACCGATACGCAGTATTTT,CASSSPGLSTDTQYF
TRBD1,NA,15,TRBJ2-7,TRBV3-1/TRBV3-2,TGTGCCAGCAGCCAATACCCCGGGACAGGGTTCGAGCAGTACTTC,CASSQYPGTGFEQYF
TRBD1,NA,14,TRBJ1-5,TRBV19,TGTGCCAGTACACTGACAGGGGAAGAACAGCCCCAGCATTTT,CASTLTGEEQPQHF
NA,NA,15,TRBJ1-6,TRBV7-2,TGTGCCAGCAGCTTAGAAGGGGATCCTCATTCACCCCTCCACTTT,CASSLEGDPHSPLHF
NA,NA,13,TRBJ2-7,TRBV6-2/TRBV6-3,TGTGCCAGCAGCCCGGACTGGCTACTCGAGCAGTACTTC,CASSPDWLLEQYF